The next 21 T cell receptor beta chains were all read from a single sample in a study of cytomegalovirus exposure and HLA in healthy donors. The PCR employed 60 Vbeta primers together with 13 Jbeta primers. Generated by immunoSEQ multiplex PCR, the TCRdb table keeps only in-frame clones and is missing some. The sample includes fewer than 150,000 clones, about four fifths of them seen just once. Source material: PBMCs. The receptors were sampled from a woman aged 18-35 years in good health and CMV-seronegative.

This clone has just a few counts. V usage is TRBV30 and J usage is TRBJ2-2; TRBD1 matches at 7 bases. The CDR3 has 15 residues. CDR1 GTSNPN and CDR2 SVGIG come from the germline V gene (reference sequence). J gave up 4 bases and V 0 bases, and 5 bases lay outside the gene matches. CDR3 DNA: TGTGCCTGGAGTGTAGAAGGACAGGTCACCGGGGAGCTGTTTTTT. This encodes CAWSVEGQVTGELFF.

This clone has a single count. The gene calls are TRBV19 and TRBJ1-5, with 8 bases fitting TRBD1. Germline trimming cut 5 bases from V and 1 base from J; bases unmatched to any gene: 4. CDR1 is LNHDA and CDR2 is SQIVND in the germline V gene (reference sequence). This CDR3 region has 15 residues. This chain's CDR3 is CASSLDRASNQPQHF. Here the CDR3 DNA reads TGTGCCAGTAGTTTGGACAGGGCGAGCAATCAGCCCCAGCATTTT.

Only one count was recorded for this clone. This chain joins TRBV5-8 and TRBJ1-5, with TRBD1 as a possible D gene (5 bases). Germline V CDR1 and CDR2: SGHTS, YDEGEE. V was pared by 1 base and J by 3 bases, with 11 bases between. The length of the CDR3 is 15 residues. The CDR3 nucleotides are TGTGCCAGCAGCTTGCAGGACACCTCCAATCAGCCCCAGCATTTT. Translating it yields CASSLQDTSNQPQHF.

The chain carries TRBV2 and TRBJ1-2, with TRBD1 identical over 9 bases. CDR3 length equals 15 residues. J gave up 3 bases and V 10 bases, and 12 bases lay outside the gene matches. Per the germline V gene, CDR1 is SNHLY and CDR2 is FYNNEI. The CDR3 here is CATQGDRDPYYGYTF. In nucleotides, the CDR3 is TGTGCCACCCAGGGGGACAGGGACCCTTACTATGGCTACACCTTC.

The rearrangement links TRBV7-9 to TRBJ1-1; 8 bases line up with TRBD1. The trim removed 1 base at V and 3 bases at J, leaving 7 bases unmatched. The CDR3 covers 16 residues. CDR1 is SEHNR and CDR2 is FQNEAQ in the germline V gene (reference sequence). The CDR3 region is CASSLGQGAGYTEAFF. DNA of the CDR3: TGTGCCAGCAGCTTAGGGCAGGGGGCGGGGTACACTGAAGCTTTCTTT.

The chain links TRBV10-3 to TRBJ1-2; TRBD1 is a possible D gene (6 bases). With 4 bases removed from V and 3 bases from J, the gap between germline ends came to 9 bases. The CDR3 is 13 amino acids. Germline V gene data show CDR1 as ENHRY and CDR2 as SYGVKD. The DNA for the CDR3 is TGTGCCATCAGTGCACAGGGCGACTATGGCTACACCTTC. Protein: CAISAQGDYGYTF.

The chain recombines TRBV4-2 with TRBJ1-2, with 8 bases identical to TRBD1. V was pared by 6 bases and J by 12 bases, with 9 bases of the junction left unmatched. The CDR3 has 12 residues. Germline V lookup: CDR1 LGHNA, CDR2 YNFKEQ. Written as DNA, the CDR3 is TGTGCCAGCAGTCAGGACAGGGCCTTGCACACCTTC. As protein: CASSQDRALHTF.

This clone has more than one count but fewer than ten. J is TRBJ1-1 and V is TRBV4-2, with a tentative D call TRBD1 (6 bases). The V and J ends lost 1 base and 1 base respectively, with 10 bases between them. CDR3 length: 15 residues. From germline, CDR1 is LGHNA and CDR2 YNFKEQ. This CDR3 reads CASSQASTGNTEAFF. CDR3 in DNA: TGTGCCAGCAGCCAAGCATCGACAGGGAACACTGAAGCTTTCTTT.

With regard to this clone: Distinct nucleotide sequences in the sample also encode this CDR3. The chain joins TRBV12-2 to TRBJ1-6; TRBD1 is the table's D call and was not checked against the DNA. TRBV12-2 is a listed pseudogene. The CDR3 loop spans 15 amino acids. Here the CDR3 reads CASRHRQGEDSPLHF. The CDR3 bases are TGTGCAAGTCGCCACAGACAGGGTGAGGATTCGCCCCTCCACTTT.

The genes are TRBV19 and TRBJ2-1; the D gene is possibly TRBD1 (5 bases). Germline CDR1 LNHDA, CDR2 SQIVND (reference sequence). Between the trimmed V and J ends, which lost 7 bases and 0 bases, there was a span of 16 bases. The CDR3 spans 16 residues. In DNA, the CDR3 is TGTGCCAGTACCCCCCTCGGAGACAGCTCCTACAATGAGCAGTTCTTC. This codes for CASTPLGDSSYNEQFF. The entire variable domain, with the rest obtained from reference TRBV19 and TRBJ2-1, is as follows: DGGITQSPKYLFRKEGQNVTLSCEQNLNHDAMYWYRQDPGQGLRLIYYSQIVNDFQKGDIAEGYSVSREKKESFPLTVTSAQKNPTAFYLCASTPLGDSSYNEQFFGPGTRLTVL.

V and J are TRBV28 and TRBJ2-3; D is unclear. CDR3 size: 11 residues. The V end was cut by 5 bases, the J end by 6 bases, with 6 bases between. Germline assignment: CDR1 MDHEN and CDR2 SYDVKM. Here the CDR3 reads CASSGSDTQYF. The CDR3 DNA reads as TGTGCCAGCAGTGGTAGCGATACGCAGTATTTT. The entire variable domain, with the rest obtained from reference TRBV28 and TRBJ2-3, is as follows: DVKVTQSSRYLVKRTGEKVFLECVQDMDHENMFWYRQDPGLGLRLIYFSYDVKMKEKGDIPEGYSVSREKKERFSLILESASTNQTSMYLCASSGSDTQYFGPGTRLTVL.

For this clone: Other DNA variants within this sample encode the same CDR3. The chain joins TRBV7-2 to TRBJ1-3; a weak D match, TRBD1 (6 bases). The CDR3 length is 14 residues. The germline gives CDR1 SGHTA, CDR2 FQGNSA. Trimming left V 1 base short and J 4 bases short, with 8 bases between. As DNA, the CDR3 is TGTGCCAGCAGCTTAGGGACAGCGGGAAACACCATATATTTT. Translating gives CASSLGTAGNTIYF.

The chain employs TRBV4-2 and TRBJ2-1; no reliable D call. Trimming stripped 0 bases from V and 5 bases from J, with 11 bases between. The CDR3 runs 15 residues. CDR1 is LGHNA, CDR2 YNFKEQ, per germline. CDR3 region: CASSQELAKNNEQFF. Written as DNA, the CDR3 is TGTGCCAGCAGCCAAGAGTTGGCCAAAAACAATGAGCAGTTCTTC.

There are a few counts of this clone. The chain recombines TRBV7-9 with TRBJ1-3; D remains unclear. Trimming removed 4 bases at V and 2 bases at J, with 12 bases between. CDR3 length equals 15 residues. Looked up from germline, CDR1 is SEHNR and CDR2 is FQNEAQ (reference sequence). CDR3 loop: CASSSFVGAGNTIYF. The CDR3 DNA reads as TGTGCCAGCAGCTCCTTTGTCGGGGCTGGAAACACCATATATTTT.

The chain links TRBV6-5 to TRBJ1-3; 8 nucleotides align to TRBD1. With V trimmed by 2 bases and J by 8 bases, 2 bases remained unmatched. Per the germline V gene, CDR1 is MNHEY and CDR2 is SVGAGI. This CDR3 spans 13 amino acids. The CDR3 DNA is TGTGCCAGCAGTTACGACAGGGGAGACACCATATATTTT. This encodes CASSYDRGDTIYF.

The CDR3 is CASSSRAYEQYV. The CDR3 bases are TGTGCCAGCAGCTCCAGGGCCTACGAGCAGTACGTC. V usage is TRBV28 and J usage is TRBJ2-7, with D tentatively TRBD1 (5 bases). Trimming stripped 6 bases from V and 2 bases from J, with 8 bases between. The CDR3 has 12 residues. The germline CDR1 and CDR2 sequences are MDHEN and SYDVKM.

V and J are TRBV5-6 and TRBJ2-2; 8 bases map to TRBD1. The length of the CDR3 is 16 residues. Germline CDR1 and CDR2: SGHDT and YYEEEE. The V segment lost 2 bases and the J segment 6 bases; nucleotides outside the gene matches: 9. CDR3 protein: CASSFRTGMYAGELFF. In DNA, the CDR3 is TGTGCCAGCAGCTTTCGGACAGGGATGTATGCCGGGGAGCTGTTTTTT. The variable domain in full, with the rest retrieved from reference TRBV5-6 and TRBJ2-2, is DAGVTQSPTHLIKTRGQQVTLRCSPKSGHDTVSWYQQALGQGPQFIFQYYEEEERQRGNFPDRFSGHQFPNYSSELNVNALLLGDSALYLCASSFRTGMYAGELFFGEGSRLTVL.

This sequence joins TRBV6-1 and TRBJ1-5, with 8 bases aligning to TRBD1. J gave up 6 bases and V 3 bases, and 19 bases lay outside the gene matches. Looked up from germline, CDR1 is MNHNS and CDR2 is SASEGT. The CDR3 length is 19 residues. The CDR3 sequence: CASSEALRSGTGWGQPQHF. Here the CDR3 DNA reads TGTGCCAGCAGTGAGGCCCTAAGGTCCGGGACAGGATGGGGTCAGCCCCAGCATTTT.

The chain has TRBV4-1 and TRBJ2-7, with TRBD1 matching over 9 bases. V dropped 0 bases and J dropped 2; count of bases not matched to a gene: 8. Germline V gives CDR1 MGHRA, CDR2 YSYEKL. CDR3 length: 17 residues. The CDR3 loop reads CASSQEWGTGTAYEQYV. CDR3 DNA: TGCGCCAGCAGCCAAGAGTGGGGGACAGGGACCGCCTACGAGCAGTACGTC.

V gene TRBV23-1 combines with J gene TRBJ1-5, with D tentatively TRBD1 (6 bases). TRBV23-1 is noted as an ORF with a role that remains uncertain. The length of the CDR3 is 20 residues. Trimming stripped 0 bases from V and 0 bases from J, with 21 bases between. DNA for the CDR3: TGCGCCAGCAGTCAATCTTACAGGGCGGGGGTAGGGTATAGCAATCAGCCCCAGCATTTT. Its translation: CASSQSYRAGVGYSNQPQHF.

This clone turned up a few times. This chain uses TRBV6-1 with TRBJ1-1, with D perhaps TRBD1 (5 bases). Germline values: CDR1 MNHNS, CDR2 SASEGT. The ends were cut back, 6 bases at V and 6 bases at J, with 14 bases in the middle. CDR3 length: 13 residues. The CDR3 is CASSPIQGAEAFF. CDR3 bases: TGTGCCAGCAGCCCAATTCAGGGCGCTGAAGCTTTCTTT.